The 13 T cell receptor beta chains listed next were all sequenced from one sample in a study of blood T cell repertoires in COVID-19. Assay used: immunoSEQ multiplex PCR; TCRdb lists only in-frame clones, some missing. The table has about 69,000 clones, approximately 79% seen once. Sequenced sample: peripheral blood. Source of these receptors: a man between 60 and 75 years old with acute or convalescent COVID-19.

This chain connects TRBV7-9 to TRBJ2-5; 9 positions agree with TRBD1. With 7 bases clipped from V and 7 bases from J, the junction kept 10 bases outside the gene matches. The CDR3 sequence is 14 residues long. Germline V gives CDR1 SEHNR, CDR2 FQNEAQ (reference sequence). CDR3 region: CASIGNRGRGTQYF. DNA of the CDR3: TGTGCCAGCATCGGGAACAGGGGGCGGGGGACCCAGTACTTC.

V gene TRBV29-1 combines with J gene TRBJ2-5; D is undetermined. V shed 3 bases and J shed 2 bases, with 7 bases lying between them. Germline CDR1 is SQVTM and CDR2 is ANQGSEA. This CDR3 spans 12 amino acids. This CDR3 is CSVDSLQETQYF. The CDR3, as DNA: TGCAGCGTTGATAGTCTTCAAGAGACCCAGTACTTC.

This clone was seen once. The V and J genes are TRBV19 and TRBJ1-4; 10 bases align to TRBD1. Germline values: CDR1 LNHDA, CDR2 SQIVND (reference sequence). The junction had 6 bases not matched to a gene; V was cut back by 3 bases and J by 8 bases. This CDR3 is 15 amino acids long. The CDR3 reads CASSIPGQGREKLFF. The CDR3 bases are TGTGCCAGTAGTATCCCGGGACAGGGGAGAGAAAAACTGTTTTTT.

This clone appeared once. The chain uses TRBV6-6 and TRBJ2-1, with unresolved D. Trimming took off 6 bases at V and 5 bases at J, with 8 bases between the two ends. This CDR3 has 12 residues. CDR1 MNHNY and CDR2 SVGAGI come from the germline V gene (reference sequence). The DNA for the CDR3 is TGTGCCAGCAGGGCAGAAAACAATGAGCAGTTCTTC. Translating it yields CASRAENNEQFF.

CDR3 sequence (DNA): TGTGCCAGCAGTTCGACGGGACAAGGGAATCAGCCCCAGCATTTT. Its protein is CASSSTGQGNQPQHF. The chain employs TRBV6-2 or TRBV6-3 and TRBJ1-5; a weak D match, TRBD1 (6 bases). The ends were cut back, 4 bases at V and 4 bases at J, with 14 bases in the middle. Germline CDR1 MNHEY, CDR2 SVGEGT. The CDR3 sequence is 15 residues long.

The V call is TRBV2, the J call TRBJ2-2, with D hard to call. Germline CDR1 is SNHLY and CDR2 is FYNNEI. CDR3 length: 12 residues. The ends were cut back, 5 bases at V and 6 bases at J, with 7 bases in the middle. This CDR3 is CASSRVAGELFF. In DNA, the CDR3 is TGTGCCAGCAGTCGGGTAGCCGGGGAGCTGTTTTTT. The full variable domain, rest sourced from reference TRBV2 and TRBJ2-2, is EPEVTQTPSHQVTQMGQEVILRCVPISNHLYFYWYRQILGQKVEFLVSFYNNEISEKSEIFDDQFSVERPDGSNFTLKIRSTKLEDSAMYFCASSRVAGELFFGEGSRLTVL.

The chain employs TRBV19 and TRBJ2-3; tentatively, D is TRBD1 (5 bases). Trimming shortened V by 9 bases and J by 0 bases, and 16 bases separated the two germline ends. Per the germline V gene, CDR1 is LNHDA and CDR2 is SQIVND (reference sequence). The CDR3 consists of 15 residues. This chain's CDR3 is CASTLGLSSTDTQYF. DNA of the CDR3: TGTGCCAGCACCTTGGGGCTATCTAGCACAGATACGCAGTATTTT.

CDR3 in amino acids: CASSSGQGTTEAFF. The CDR3 nucleotides are TGTGCCAGCAGCTCGGGACAGGGTACCACTGAAGCTTTCTTT. The chain couples TRBV5-4 to TRBJ1-1, with 9 bases aligning to TRBD1. V shed 3 bases, J shed 4 bases, and the junction held 4 bases outside the gene matches. This CDR3 spans 14 amino acids. CDR1 and CDR2 (germline): SGHNT, YYREEE (reference sequence).

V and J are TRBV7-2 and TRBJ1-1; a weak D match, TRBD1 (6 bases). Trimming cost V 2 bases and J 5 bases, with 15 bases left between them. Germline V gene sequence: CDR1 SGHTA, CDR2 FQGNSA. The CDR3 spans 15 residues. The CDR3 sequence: CASSLQAGEGTEAFF. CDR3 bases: TGTGCCAGCAGCTTACAGGCAGGGGAGGGAACTGAAGCTTTCTTT.

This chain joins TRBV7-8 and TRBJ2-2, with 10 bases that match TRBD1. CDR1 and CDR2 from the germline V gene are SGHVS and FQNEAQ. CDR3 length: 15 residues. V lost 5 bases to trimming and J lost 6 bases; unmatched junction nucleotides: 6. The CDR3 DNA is TGTGCCAGCAGCCCAAGACAGGGGGCGGCCGGGGAGCTGTTTTTT. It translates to CASSPRQGAAGELFF.

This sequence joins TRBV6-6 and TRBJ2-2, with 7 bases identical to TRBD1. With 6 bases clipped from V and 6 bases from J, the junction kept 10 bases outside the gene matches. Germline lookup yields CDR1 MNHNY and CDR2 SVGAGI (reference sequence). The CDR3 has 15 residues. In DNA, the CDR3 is TGTGCCAGCAGGTCCGAGACAGGGTTAGCCGGGGAGCTGTTTTTT. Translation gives CASRSETGLAGELFF.

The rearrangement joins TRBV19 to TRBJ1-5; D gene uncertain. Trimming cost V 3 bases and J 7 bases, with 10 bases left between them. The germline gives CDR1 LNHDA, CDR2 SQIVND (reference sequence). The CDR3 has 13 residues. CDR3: CASSIGRAQPQHF. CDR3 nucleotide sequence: TGTGCCAGTAGTATTGGGAGGGCACAGCCCCAGCATTTT. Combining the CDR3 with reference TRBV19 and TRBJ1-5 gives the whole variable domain DGGITQSPKYLFRKEGQNVTLSCEQNLNHDAMYWYRQDPGQGLRLIYYSQIVNDFQKGDIAEGYSVSREKKESFPLTVTSAQKNPTAFYLCASSIGRAQPQHFGDGTRLSIL.

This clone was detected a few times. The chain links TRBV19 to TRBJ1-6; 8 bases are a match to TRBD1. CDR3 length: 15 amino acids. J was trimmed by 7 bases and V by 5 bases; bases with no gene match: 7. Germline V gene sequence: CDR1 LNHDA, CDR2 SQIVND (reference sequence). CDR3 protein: CASSVGQGRNSPLHF. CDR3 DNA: TGTGCCAGTAGTGTAGGACAGGGACGGAATTCACCCCTCCACTTT. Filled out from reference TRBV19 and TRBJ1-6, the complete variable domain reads DGGITQSPKYLFRKEGQNVTLSCEQNLNHDAMYWYRQDPGQGLRLIYYSQIVNDFQKGDIAEGYSVSREKKESFPLTVTSAQKNPTAFYLCASSVGQGRNSPLHFGNGTRLTVT.